This TCR beta chain was recorded in a study of blood T cell repertoires in COVID-19. Profiling relied on immunoSEQ multiplex PCR, and the TCRdb table lists in-frame clones only, not all of them. This table has about 280,000 clones, 86% appearing once. V trimming: 1 base; J trimming: 6 bases; junction bases outside the gene matches: 5. Germline V gene data show CDR1 as SGHNT and CDR2 as YENEEA. The length of the CDR3 is 15 residues. This chain joins TRBV11-3 and TRBJ2-3, with TRBD1 identical over 9 bases. The sample comprised peripheral blood. The clonotype originates from a woman between 70 and 85 years old with COVID-19, enrolled during active disease. The CDR3 nucleotides are TGTGCCAGCAGCTTAGGAACAGGGGGCGAGGATACGCAGTATTTT. Amino acids: CASSLGTGGEDTQYF.